What follows describes a single TCR beta chain. TCRdb keeps only in-frame clones here, not all; method: immunoSEQ multiplex PCR. This repertoire shows over 250,000 clones, around four fifths found once; its top ten account for approximately 4.5%. This sample was taken from a study of blood T cell repertoires in COVID-19. V lost 0 bases, J lost 7 bases, and 13 bases lay in between. This CDR3 comprises 16 residues. Germline V gene data show CDR1 as SGHDN and CDR2 as FVKESK. Sequenced sample: PBMCs or T cells enriched from blood (not recorded which). The rearrangement links TRBV14 to TRBJ1-6; D not resolved. The TCR was taken from a man aged 25 to 45 with acute COVID-19. CDR3 protein: CASSQEPGPRNSPLHF. The CDR3 DNA follows: TGTGCCAGCAGCCAAGAACCAGGCCCCAGGAATTCACCCCTCCACTTT.